The 31 T cell receptor beta chains given below trace back to one sample, sequenced in a study of blood T cells in healthy people across ages. The use of a sample-barcoded 5' primer and a J-beta primer mix characterized a second PCR of about 7 to 12 cycles. TCRdb called the 5' RACE reads again in MiXCR, with one record for every CDR3 protein. The sample includes about 830,000 distinct CDR3 sequences, around two thirds of them seen just once. Sequencing was done on a sample of blood. The receptors derive from a man aged 25 to 40 in good health.

This chain uses TRBV14 with TRBJ1-5, with 7 bases that match TRBD1. This CDR3 is 14 amino acids long. V shed 4 bases and J 5 bases; nucleotides not matched to a gene: 5. CDR1 and CDR2 from the germline V gene are SGHDN and FVKESK. CDR3 sequence (DNA): TGTGCCAGCAGCCGAGACAGGGAGGATCAGCCCCAGCATTTT. Encoded protein: CASSRDREDQPQHF.

The rearrangement links TRBV7-2 to TRBJ2-3; TRBD1 might be the D (6 bases). V was shortened by 5 bases and J by 3 bases, with 15 bases between the two germline ends. CDR3 size: 15 residues. Germline V gene lookup returns CDR1 SGHTA and CDR2 FQGNSA. The CDR3, as DNA: TGTGCCAGCAGCATAGGACAGACCTCGACAGATACGCAGTATTTT. Translating gives CASSIGQTSTDTQYF.

As to this clonotype: Being one base from a much bigger clone, this may be a read error. The chain combines TRBV6-2 or TRBV6-3 with TRBJ2-3; the D gene is possibly TRBD2 (5 bases). The CDR3 runs 17 residues. The germline gives CDR1 MNHEY, CDR2 SVGEGT. The CDR3 protein is CASSYFPKIAGTVTQYF. The CDR3 DNA reads TGTGCCAGCAGTTACTTCCCTAAAATTGCGGGCACAGTTACGCAGTATTTT.

The chain is built from TRBV20-1 and TRBJ2-1; 9 bases agree with TRBD2. The end of the DNA is better explained by TRBJ2-7, so the J call may be wrong. The germline V gene has CDR1 DFQATT and CDR2 SNEGSKA (reference sequence). The CDR3 spans 16 residues. This chain's CDR3 is CSARALAGELYNEQYF. The CDR3 DNA follows: TGCAGTGCTAGAGCGTTAGCGGGGGAGCTCTACAATGAGCAGTACTTC.

V gene TRBV9 combines with J gene TRBJ1-2; a possible D gene is TRBD1 (5 bases). Germline CDR1 is SGDLS and CDR2 is YYNGEE. Trimming stripped 0 bases from V and 3 bases from J, with 15 bases between. CDR3 length: 16 residues. CDR3 nucleotides: TGTGCCAGCAGCGTAGCTAGGGACGGGAGGGACTATGGCTACACCTTC. As protein: CASSVARDGRDYGYTF. Full variable domain (remainder filled in from reference TRBV9 and TRBJ1-2): DSGVTQTPKHLITATGQRVTLRCSPRSGDLSVYWYQQSLDQGLQFLIQYYNGEERAKGNILERFSAQQFPDLHSELNLSSLELGDSALYFCASSVARDGRDYGYTFGSGTRLTVV.

This clonotype was observed a handful of times. The chain links TRBV4-2 to TRBJ2-3; the match to TRBD2 covers 7 bases. The germline CDR1 and CDR2 sequences are LGHNA and YNFKEQ. The V gene end was trimmed by 2 bases and the J gene end by 6 bases; junction bases not matched to a gene: 5. The CDR3 consists of 14 residues. CDR3 sequence reads: CASSQWGGTDTQYF. The CDR3 DNA follows: TGTGCCAGCAGCCAATGGGGGGGTACGGATACGCAGTATTTT.

V and J are TRBV9 and TRBJ2-1, with D possibly called TRBD1 or TRBD2 (5 bases each). Trimming shortened V by 2 bases and J by 7 bases, and 13 bases separated the two germline ends. The germline gives CDR1 SGDLS, CDR2 YYNGEE. CDR3 length: 14 residues. CDR3: CASSVGAGRNEQFF. The CDR3 coding sequence is TGTGCCAGCAGCGTCGGGGCGGGCAGGAATGAGCAGTTCTTC.

This clonotype showed up just once. The chain links TRBV4-3 to TRBJ2-6; D not resolved. V dropped 0 bases and J dropped 1 base, with 10 bases sitting between them. CDR1 and CDR2 from the germline V gene are LGHNA and YSLEER. This CDR3 region has 17 residues. CDR3 protein: CASSQDSIRSGANVLTF. The CDR3 DNA reads TGCGCCAGCAGCCAAGATTCCATCCGGTCTGGGGCCAACGTCCTGACTTTC.

A single count supports this clonotype. The gene calls are TRBV20-1 and TRBJ2-1; D gene unclear. This CDR3 spans 14 amino acids. Germline V CDR1 and CDR2: DFQATT, SNEGSKA (reference sequence). The V end was cut by 1 base, the J end by 13 bases, with 20 bases between. For the CDR3, the DNA is TGCAGTGCTAGAGTTGGTGTTAGATCGGAGACCCAGTTCTTC. Translating it yields CSARVGVRSETQFF.

Regarding this clonotype: Just one base apart from a much larger clone, this may be a read error. This sequence joins TRBV7-9 and TRBJ2-1; 9 bases align to TRBD1. The CDR3 has 12 residues. Germline assignment: CDR1 SEHNR and CDR2 FQNEAQ (reference sequence). V lost 8 bases to trimming and J lost 7 bases; unmatched junction nucleotides: 3. This CDR3 reads CASGTGWNEQFF. Written as DNA, the CDR3 is TGTGCCAGCGGGACAGGGTGGAATGAGCAGTTCTTC.

This clonotype was counted only a few times. The chain joins TRBV29-1 to TRBJ2-1; D assignment may be TRBD1 or TRBD2 (5 bases each). From germline, CDR1 is SQVTM and CDR2 ANQGSEA. V was clipped by 5 bases and J by 0 bases, with 11 bases between them. CDR3 length equals 14 residues. CDR3 in DNA: TGCAGCGTTACCGGGACCCGCTCCTACAATGAGCAGTTCTTC. This sequence encodes CSVTGTRSYNEQFF.

The chain carries TRBV10-3 and TRBJ2-6; a possible D gene is TRBD2 (5 bases). V shed 4 bases and J shed 2 bases, with 9 bases lying between them. This CDR3 spans 15 amino acids. Germline CDR1 ENHRY, CDR2 SYGVKD. The CDR3 sequence is CAISGGEAGANVLTF. CDR3 sequence (DNA): TGTGCCATCAGTGGGGGAGAGGCTGGGGCCAACGTCCTGACTTTC.

This sequence joins TRBV20-1 and TRBJ2-1; 12 nucleotides line up with TRBD2. V lost 3 bases to trimming and J lost 10 bases; unmatched junction nucleotides: 7. CDR3 length: 14 amino acids. The V gene's germline CDR1 is DFQATT and CDR2 SNEGSKA (reference sequence). The DNA of the CDR3 is TGCAGTGCTAGCCCTCTAGCGGGGGGGCTCGAGCAGTTCTTC. Amino acid sequence: CSASPLAGGLEQFF.

CDR3 nucleotides: TGTGCCAGCAGTGACAGGGGCGGCTACACCTTC. Protein sequence: CASSDRGGYTF. This sequence joins TRBV7-9 and TRBJ1-2; 8 bases match TRBD1. In germline, CDR1 is SEHNR, CDR2 FQNEAQ (reference sequence). Trimming removed 6 bases from V and 8 bases from J; junction bases left unmatched: 2. The CDR3 contains 11 residues.

The J gene is TRBJ2-7, the V gene TRBV27; D not resolved. This CDR3 has 18 residues. V was pared by 5 bases and J by 0 bases, with 23 bases between. Germline CDR1 is MNHEY and CDR2 is SMNVEV (reference sequence). CDR3 region: CASSPAWRLAGDSYEQYF. The CDR3 DNA reads as TGTGCCAGCAGTCCCGCGTGGCGCTTAGCTGGCGACTCCTACGAGCAGTACTTC.

The chain uses TRBV9 and TRBJ1-2; D is unresolved. CDR3 length: 16 amino acids. The germline V gene has CDR1 SGDLS and CDR2 YYNGEE. Trimming cost V 1 base and J 5 bases, with 18 bases left between them. CDR3 DNA: TGTGCCAGCAGCGTACTCCAGACCCCTTCTGGGTATGGCTACACCTTC. It translates to CASSVLQTPSGYGYTF.

This chain uses TRBV5-5 with TRBJ2-5; a weak D match, TRBD2 (6 bases). V lost 4 bases and J lost 0, with 10 bases in between. Germline CDR1 is SGHKS and CDR2 is YYEKEE (reference sequence). This CDR3 has 14 residues. The CDR3 sequence: CASSGGWHQETQYF. In DNA, the CDR3 is TGTGCCAGCAGCGGGGGGTGGCACCAAGAGACCCAGTACTTC.

V gene TRBV4-2 combines with J gene TRBJ1-2, with 7 nucleotides matching TRBD1. Germline V gives CDR1 LGHNA, CDR2 YNFKEQ. The CDR3 has 14 amino acids. V lost 4 bases to trimming and J lost 4 bases; unmatched junction nucleotides: 6. CDR3 DNA: TGTGCCAGCAGCCCTGGGGACAGACCCTATGGCTACACCTTC. Amino acid sequence: CASSPGDRPYGYTF.

V is TRBV9 and J is TRBJ1-2; 8 nucleotides line up with TRBD1. The V gene end was trimmed by 0 bases and the J gene end by 7 bases; junction bases not matched to a gene: 8. The CDR3 runs 15 residues. In germline, CDR1 is SGDLS, CDR2 YYNGEE. In nucleotides, the CDR3 is TGTGCCAGCAGCGTAGACCCGCAGGGGGCACCTGGCTACACCTTC. Its translation: CASSVDPQGAPGYTF.

This chain links TRBV12-5 with TRBJ2-1; 7 bases are a match to TRBD1. CDR1 is LGHNT, CDR2 FRNRAP, per germline. The V segment lost 7 bases and the J segment 0 bases; nucleotides outside the gene matches: 6. The CDR3 loop spans 15 amino acids. In nucleotides, the CDR3 is TGTGCTAGTGCCCTTCGGGACAGCTCCTACAATGAGCAGTTCTTC. This translates into CASALRDSSYNEQFF.

The chain recombines TRBV7-2 with TRBJ1-1; D possibly corresponds to TRBD1 (6 bases). Germline values: CDR1 SGHTA, CDR2 FQGNSA. The CDR3 is 16 amino acids. Trimming stripped 6 bases from V and 4 bases from J, with 21 bases between. CDR3 nucleotides: TGTGCCAGCAGTTCCCCGGGGGCAGGGAGGGGCACTGAAGCTTTCTTT. Translating gives CASSSPGAGRGTEAFF.

In this sample, this clonotype turned up a few times. The chain is built from TRBV27 and TRBJ2-4, with 7 nucleotides matching TRBD1. There are 12 residues in the CDR3. The V gene end was trimmed by 4 bases and the J gene end by 9 bases; junction bases not matched to a gene: 3. CDR1 is MNHEY and CDR2 is SMNVEV in the germline V gene (reference sequence). The CDR3: CASSSPGGIQYF. CDR3 sequence (DNA): TGTGCCAGCAGTTCCCCAGGGGGCATTCAGTACTTC.

The chain combines TRBV13 with TRBJ2-1; 11 bases line up with TRBD1. Trimming removed 3 bases from V and 8 bases from J; junction bases left unmatched: 12. The CDR3 length is 17 residues. The germline V gene encodes CDR1 PRHDT and CDR2 FYEKMQ (reference sequence). In nucleotides, the CDR3 is TGTGCCAGCAGCTTCACGGTTCGGGACAGGGGGAAGTATGAGCAGTTCTTC. Translating it yields CASSFTVRDRGKYEQFF.

This clonotype has just a few counts. This chain joins TRBV25-1 and TRBJ2-4; TRBD2 is a possible D gene (6 bases). The CDR3 has 15 residues. V was shortened by 3 bases and J by 0 bases, with 9 bases between the two germline ends. Germline lookup yields CDR1 MGHDK and CDR2 SYGVNS. The CDR3 is CASSEGGLAKNIQYF. In nucleotides, the CDR3 is TGTGCCAGCAGTGAGGGGGGATTAGCCAAAAACATTCAGTACTTC. Based on the CDR3 plus reference TRBV25-1 and TRBJ2-4, the full variable domain is EADIYQTPRYLVIGTGKKITLECSQTMGHDKMYWYQQDPGMELHLIHYSYGVNSTEKGDLSSESTVSRIRTEHFPLTLESARPSHTSQYLCASSEGGLAKNIQYFGAGTRLSVL.

The chain has TRBV7-2 and TRBJ2-4; D remains ambiguous. The J call may be wrong; the DNA end is better matched by TRBJ2-5. CDR1 and CDR2 from the germline V gene are SGHTA and FQGNSA. The CDR3 contains 14 residues. In DNA form, the CDR3 reads TGTGCCAGCAGCTTAATACACAGCCAAGAGACCCAGTACTTC. Translating it yields CASSLIHSQETQYF.

This clonotype was detected a few times. J is TRBJ2-5 and V is TRBV7-2; 7 nucleotides agree with TRBD2. CDR1 SGHTA and CDR2 FQGNSA come from the germline V gene. The CDR3 runs 13 residues. V gave up 5 bases and J gave up 11 bases; unmatched junction bases: 11. In DNA, the CDR3 is TGTGCCAGCAGCCAGCGGGACCGAGCACGGCAGTACTTC. Protein sequence: CASSQRDRARQYF.

V and J are TRBV12-3 or TRBV12-4 and TRBJ2-7; 11 bases line up with TRBD2. This CDR3 spans 15 amino acids. Trimming at V came to 6 bases and at J to 4 bases, leaving 8 bases not matched to a gene. CDR3 loop: CASRDSSGGLYEQYF. The CDR3 nucleotides read TGTGCCAGCAGGGACTCTAGCGGGGGGTTGTACGAGCAGTACTTC.

V and J are TRBV9 and TRBJ2-1; TRBD2 aligns across 12 bases. Germline CDR1 is SGDLS and CDR2 is YYNGEE. Trimming took 3 bases from V and 0 from J; bases not matched to a gene: 13. The CDR3 consists of 20 residues. The CDR3 nucleotides read TGTGCCAGCAGCGACCGTCCCGGGGGACTAGCGGGCGACTCCTACAATGAGCAGTTCTTC. It specifies CASSDRPGGLAGDSYNEQFF.

This clonotype was seen more than once but under ten times. The chain uses TRBV15 and TRBJ2-1; the D is unclear. The CDR3 runs 13 residues. Per germline, CDR1 LNHNV and CDR2 YYDKDF (reference sequence). The V end lost 2 bases, the J end lost 8 bases, and 10 bases lay between the germline ends. CDR3 amino acids: CATSRYGNDEQFF. The CDR3 DNA reads as TGTGCCACCAGCAGATATGGGAACGATGAGCAGTTCTTC.

The chain joins TRBV9 to TRBJ2-2; D remains unclear. CDR3 size: 11 residues. Germline V gene sequence: CDR1 SGDLS, CDR2 YYNGEE. Trimming took 1 base from V and 5 from J, leaving 0 bases between them. CDR3 amino acids: CASSVTGELFF. In DNA form, the CDR3 reads TGTGCCAGCAGCGTAACCGGGGAGCTGTTTTTT.

The table lists this clonotype with a few counts. J is TRBJ2-2 and V is TRBV9; 8 bases fit TRBD2. Germline V CDR1 and CDR2: SGDLS, YYNGEE. This CDR3 region has 16 residues. J was trimmed by 2 bases and V by 0 bases; bases with no gene match: 3. CDR3: CASSVAGGPNTGELFF. DNA for the CDR3: TGTGCCAGCAGCGTAGCGGGGGGGCCTAACACCGGGGAGCTGTTTTTT.